This T cell receptor beta chain was retrieved from a study of neoadjuvant anti-PD-1 for oral cavity cancer. Study details: Patients without progression received a fourth nivolumab dose around day 43, then surgical resection on days 50-56.

Noted time point: after neoadjuvant nivolumab, at surgical resection. Patients were newly diagnosed with stage II-IVA oral cavity squamous cell carcinoma without prior systemic or radiation treatment. No culture or expansion preceded analysis of these blood cells. Germline loops: CDR1 SNHLY, CDR2 FYNNEI. The CDR3 runs 16 residues. V gave up 2 bases and J gave up 0 bases; unmatched junction bases: 1. The table came from immunoSEQ multiplex PCR; TCRdb's copy has only in-frame clones and leaves some out. The repertoire consists of thousands of clones, with approximately 70% occurring once and the leading ten covering over 3%.

This sample comprised PBMCs, obtained after nivolumab (anti-PD-1) treatment. The clonotype originates from a person aged 40 to 85 with oral cavity squamous cell carcinoma. The rearrangement uses TRBV2 and TRBJ2-1; 10 nucleotides line up with TRBD2. Here the CDR3 reads CASSELAGGSYNEQFF. The CDR3 DNA follows: TGTGCCAGCAGTGAATTAGCGGGGGGCTCCTACAATGAGCAGTTCTTC.